This T cell receptor (beta chain) was identified during a study of a mutant IDH1 vaccine in newly diagnosed glioma. Study overall: Antecedent treatment encompassed radiotherapy, temozolomide, or their combination; the majority received both.

Findings and caveats of the study: Immune responses induced by vaccination arose in just under 95% of the patients.

This table comes from immunoSEQ multiplex PCR, and its TCRdb copy is limited to in-frame clones, with some not included. Seen here are approximately 88,000 clones, about four fifths observed once, and the top ten hold around 7.5%. Comments on this clone: What it recognizes is unknown.

This CDR3 spans 16 amino acids. CDR1 is MNHEY and CDR2 is SMNVEV in the germline V gene (reference sequence). The trim removed 2 bases at V and 0 bases at J, leaving 5 bases unmatched. The time point is: baseline, week 1 (first vaccination visit). The treatment denotes: pre-vaccination baseline after standard-of-care therapy. The clonotype was recovered from a man in his forties or fifties with glioma. This chain links TRBV27 with TRBJ2-7; 9 bases map to TRBD2. Here the sequenced sample was PBMCs, taken from a glioma patient treated with radiotherapy, temozolomide or both. CDR3 sequence reads: CASSLGLAFPSYEQYF. CDR3 nucleotide sequence: TGTGCCAGCAGTTTAGGACTAGCGTTCCCCTCCTACGAGCAGTACTTC.